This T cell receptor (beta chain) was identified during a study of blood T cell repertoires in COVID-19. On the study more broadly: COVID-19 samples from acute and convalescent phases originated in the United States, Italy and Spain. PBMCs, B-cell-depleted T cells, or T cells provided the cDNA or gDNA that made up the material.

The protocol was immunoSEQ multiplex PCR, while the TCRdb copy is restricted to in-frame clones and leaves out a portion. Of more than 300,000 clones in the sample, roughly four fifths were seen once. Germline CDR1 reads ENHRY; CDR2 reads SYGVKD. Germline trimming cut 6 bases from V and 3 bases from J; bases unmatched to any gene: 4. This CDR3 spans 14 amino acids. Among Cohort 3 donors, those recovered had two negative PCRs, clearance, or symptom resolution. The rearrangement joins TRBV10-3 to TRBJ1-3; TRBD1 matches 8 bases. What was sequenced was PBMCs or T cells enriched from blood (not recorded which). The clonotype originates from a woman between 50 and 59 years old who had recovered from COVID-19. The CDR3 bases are TGTGCCATCAGGAAGACAGGGGATGGAAACACCATATATTTT. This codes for CAIRKTGDGNTIYF.